These T cell receptor beta chains were read from a single sample in a study of blood T cell repertoires in COVID-19. Assay: immunoSEQ multiplex PCR; the TCRdb copy retains only in-frame clones and omits some. This sample has some 150,000 clones; roughly 86% occur once, and the top ten carry 7.5% to 9.5%. The sample comprised peripheral blood. Receptors originate from a man aged 40-55 years who had recovered from COVID-19. The CDR3 runs from the conserved cysteine through the conserved F or W. D genes are given only for firm matches. Clone size is not always given. Where it is, it says once, few, many or a class for expanded clones.

>12|TRBV7-6|.|TRBJ2-7|.
TGTGCCAGCAGCTTGTACGGCTACGAGCAGTACTTC
CASSLYGYEQYF
>14|TRBV5-5|.|TRBJ2-5|.
TGTGCCAGCAGCTTGGTATCCGTCCCAGAGACCCAGTACTTC
CASSLVSVPETQYF
>15|TRBV27|.|TRBJ2-7|.
TGTGCCAGCAGTTCTAGTCGGAGGTTCTCCTACGAGCAGTACTTC
CASSSSRRFSYEQYF
>14|TRBV4-1|TRBD1|TRBJ1-5|.
TGCGCCAGCAGCGATACAGGGGGCAATCAGCCCCAGCATTTT
CASSDTGGNQPQHF
>13|TRBV7-2|.|TRBJ2-7|.
TGTGCCAGCAGCTTAGCCGTTTACTACGAGCAGTACTTC
CASSLAVYYEQYF
>13|TRBV3-1/TRBV3-2|.|TRBJ1-3|few
TGTGCCAGCAGCCAACAGGGTGGAAACACCATATATTTT
CASSQQGGNTIYF
>16|TRBV6-1|.|TRBJ1-5|.
TGTGCCAGCAGTGAATCAAAGGTGGGCCGGAATCAGCCCCAGCATTTT
CASSESKVGRNQPQHF
>14|TRBV5-5|.|TRBJ2-2|.
TGTGCCAGCAGCTTGTCTTGGGGCTCCGGGGAGCTGTTTTTT
CASSLSWGSGELFF
>13|TRBV11-3|.|TRBJ1-2|.
TGTGCCAGCAGCTTAGTAGGGGAACATGGCTACACCTTC
CASSLVGEHGYTF
>16|TRBV6-2/TRBV6-3|.|TRBJ1-2|.
TGTGCCAGCAGTTACTCGACTGCGGAAGGGGCGCATGGCTACACCTTC
CASSYSTAEGAHGYTF
>13|TRBV5-5|.|TRBJ1-2|.
TGTGCCAGCCTCGGGGGGCAGGTTGATGGCTACACCTTC
CASLGGQVDGYTF
>19|TRBV3-1/TRBV3-2|.|TRBJ2-2|.
TGTGCCAGCAGCCAAGAGAGGCCGCGGATGGGACAAACCACCGGGGAGCTGTTTTTT
CASSQERPRMGQTTGELFF
>15|TRBV7-2|TRBD2|TRBJ2-2|.
TGTGCCAGCAGCTTTGCGGGAGGGAACACCGGGGAGCTGTTTTTT
CASSFAGGNTGELFF
>17|TRBV5-8|TRBD1|TRBJ2-7|.
TGTGCCAGCAGCTTCGGGTGGGGACAGGGGGGCCTATACGAGCAGTACTTC
CASSFGWGQGGLYEQYF
>17|TRBV4-2|.|TRBJ2-5|.
TGTGCCAGCAGCCAAGGCTCCCTATCTATAGCGGAAGAGACCCAGTACTTC
CASSQGSLSIAEETQYF
>13|TRBV28|TRBD2|TRBJ2-7|.
TGTGCCACCATACGGGGAGGGGCCAATGAGCAGTACTTC
CATIRGGANEQYF